Presented here are 7 T cell receptor beta chains from one specimen sequenced in a study of cytotoxic CD8 clonotypes in ibrutinib-treated CLL. Sequencing was performed with immunoSEQ multiplex PCR; in TCRdb, only in-frame clones are kept and a portion is missing. Among some 200,000 clones, nearly 80% were seen once, and the ten largest hold over 10%. The sequencing here drew on PBMCs, taken after 12 months of ibrutinib treatment. The receptors originated from a human donor with chronic lymphocytic leukemia.

The rearrangement joins TRBV11-3 to TRBJ2-7; unclear D gene. Trimming removed 5 bases from V and 2 bases from J, with 10 bases in between. The germline gives CDR1 SGHNT, CDR2 YENEEA. The CDR3 has 13 amino acids. CDR3 coding DNA: TGTGCCAGCAGCCTAGGACGGACCTACGAGCAGTACTTC. Residues: CASSLGRTYEQYF.

This chain joins TRBV18 and TRBJ2-5; perhaps TRBD2 as D (5 bases). V was shortened by 2 bases and J by 1 base, with 8 bases between the two germline ends. Germline V gene data show CDR1 as KGHSH and CDR2 as LQKENI. The CDR3 runs 14 residues. In nucleotides, the CDR3 is TGTGCCAGCTCACCAAACCTAGCCCAAGAGACCCAGTACTTC. This translates into CASSPNLAQETQYF.

This clone was counted between two and nine times. The V call is TRBV7-9, the J call TRBJ2-2; D gene uncertain. In germline, CDR1 is SEHNR, CDR2 FQNEAQ (reference sequence). The V and J ends lost 5 bases and 6 bases respectively, with 7 bases between them. The CDR3 totals 12 residues. The CDR3 sequence: CASSNGPGELFF. The CDR3 region has the DNA TGTGCCAGCAGCAACGGGCCCGGGGAGCTGTTTTTT.

About this clone itself: The sample carries other DNA sequences with the same CDR3. The chain links TRBV28 to TRBJ1-2; D is unclear. This CDR3 has 11 residues. Germline CDR1 MDHEN, CDR2 SYDVKM. V lost 3 bases and J 8 bases, leaving 7 bases between the germline ends. The CDR3 loop is CASSFPGGYTF. The CDR3 DNA sequence: TGTGCCAGCAGTTTCCCGGGGGGCTACACCTTC.

CDR3 region: CASSRVSSGYYNEQFF. As DNA, the CDR3 is TGTGCCAGCAGCCGGGTCAGTAGCGGGTATTACAATGAGCAGTTCTTC. The V gene is TRBV4-2, the J gene TRBJ2-1; 7 positions match TRBD2. Germline trimming cut 4 bases from V and 4 bases from J; bases unmatched to any gene: 10. Germline CDR1 reads LGHNA; CDR2 reads YNFKEQ. This CDR3 is 16 amino acids long.

The chain employs TRBV7-9 and TRBJ1-1; the match to TRBD1 covers 7 bases. The CDR3 runs 17 residues. Unmatched junction bases numbered 14, after V lost 2 bases and J lost 5 bases. Germline V lookup: CDR1 SEHNR, CDR2 FQNEAQ (reference sequence). CDR3 DNA: TGTGCCAGCAGCTTAATGGCAGGGGGGACTCGAGGGACTGAAGCTTTCTTT. It codes for CASSLMAGGTRGTEAFF.

V is TRBV7-9 and J is TRBJ2-7; a weak D match, TRBD1 (5 bases). The CDR3 runs 15 residues. The ends were cut back, 1 base at V and 2 bases at J, with 12 bases in the middle. Germline V CDR1 and CDR2: SEHNR, FQNEAQ (reference sequence). The CDR3 protein is CASSLGGLIPYEQYF. DNA for the CDR3: TGTGCCAGCAGCTTAGGGGGCTTAATCCCCTACGAGCAGTACTTC.